The 3 T cell receptor beta chains in this list originate from one sample, sequenced in a study of blood T cells in healthy people across ages. Sample-barcoded 5' priming and a J-beta primer mix drove a second PCR of roughly 6 to 12 cycles. Using its own MiXCR run on the 5' RACE reads, TCRdb lists one record per CDR3 protein. The data contain 550,000 to 750,000 distinct CDR3 sequences, more than 20% of them singletons. The material sequenced was blood. These receptors were obtained from a man between 70 and 80 years old in good health.

V usage is TRBV20-1 and J usage is TRBJ2-1, with TRBD2 identical over 16 bases. The ends lost 6 bases at V and 3 bases at J; junction bases unmatched: 8. The CDR3 length is 17 residues. CDR1 DFQATT and CDR2 SNEGSKA come from the germline V gene (reference sequence). The chain's CDR3 is CSALGLAGGPGYNEQFF. The CDR3, as DNA: TGCAGTGCCCTGGGACTAGCGGGAGGGCCCGGCTACAATGAGCAGTTCTTC.

This clonotype is a singleton in its sample. This chain links TRBV13 with TRBJ2-1; D tentatively reads TRBD1 or TRBD2 (5 bases each). Trimming left V 0 bases short and J 7 bases short, with 19 bases between. Germline lookup yields CDR1 PRHDT and CDR2 FYEKMQ (reference sequence). The length of the CDR3 is 17 residues. The CDR3 DNA reads as TGTGCCAGCAGCTTAGGCCCTGGACTCGCACCAGGGAATGAGCAGTTCTTC. It encodes CASSLGPGLAPGNEQFF.

This clonotype was counted only a few times. This chain links TRBV7-9 with TRBJ1-1; maybe TRBD1 (5 bases). The ends were cut back, 1 base at V and 4 bases at J, with 13 bases in the middle. The germline V gene has CDR1 SEHNR and CDR2 FQNEAQ (reference sequence). This CDR3 region has 15 residues. As DNA, the CDR3 is TGTGCCAGCAGCTTAGTTGGGGGGTCCTTCACTGAAGCTTTCTTT. This translates into CASSLVGGSFTEAFF.